This T cell receptor (beta chain) was captured in a study of CD8+ T cells in alopecia areata. Treatment in this sample: oral pan-JAK inhibitor, 5-10 mg twice daily. Separation by sorting yielded CD4+ and CD8+ T cells from PBMCs. Sequencing templates came from extracted RNA that was reverse transcribed into cDNA. This table comes from immunoSEQ multiplex PCR, and its TCRdb copy is limited to in-frame clones, with some not included. The sample has about 180,000 clones; approximately 55% are singletons. Germline V gene sequence: CDR1 MNHEY, CDR2 SMNVEV (reference sequence). The V end was cut by 2 bases, the J end by 2 bases, with 14 bases between. This CDR3 is built from 16 residues.

The TCR comes from a human donor with alopecia areata. The chain is built from TRBV27 and TRBJ2-3; a possible D gene is TRBD2 (5 bases). This sample comprised CD8+ T cells sorted from blood, obtained at week 24, from a patient treated with tofacitinib. CDR3 coding DNA: TGTGCCAGCAGTTTAGCGATTGCTAGCCCCACAGATACGCAGTATTTT. Protein: CASSLAIASPTDTQYF.